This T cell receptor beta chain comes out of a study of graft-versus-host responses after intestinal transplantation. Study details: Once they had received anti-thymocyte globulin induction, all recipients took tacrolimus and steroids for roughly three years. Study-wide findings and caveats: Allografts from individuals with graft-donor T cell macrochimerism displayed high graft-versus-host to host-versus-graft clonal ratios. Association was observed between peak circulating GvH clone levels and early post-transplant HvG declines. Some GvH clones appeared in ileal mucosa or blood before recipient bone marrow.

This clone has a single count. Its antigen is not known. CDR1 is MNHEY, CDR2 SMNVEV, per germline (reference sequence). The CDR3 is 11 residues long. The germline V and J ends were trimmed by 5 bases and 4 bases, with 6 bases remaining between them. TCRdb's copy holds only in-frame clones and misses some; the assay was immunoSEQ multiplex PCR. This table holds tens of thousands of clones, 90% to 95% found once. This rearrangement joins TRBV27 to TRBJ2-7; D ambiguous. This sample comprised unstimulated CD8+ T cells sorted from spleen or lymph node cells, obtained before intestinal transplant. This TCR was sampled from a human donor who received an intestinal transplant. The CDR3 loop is CASSPGYEQYF. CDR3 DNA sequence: TGTGCCAGCAGTCCCGGTTACGAGCAGTACTTC.